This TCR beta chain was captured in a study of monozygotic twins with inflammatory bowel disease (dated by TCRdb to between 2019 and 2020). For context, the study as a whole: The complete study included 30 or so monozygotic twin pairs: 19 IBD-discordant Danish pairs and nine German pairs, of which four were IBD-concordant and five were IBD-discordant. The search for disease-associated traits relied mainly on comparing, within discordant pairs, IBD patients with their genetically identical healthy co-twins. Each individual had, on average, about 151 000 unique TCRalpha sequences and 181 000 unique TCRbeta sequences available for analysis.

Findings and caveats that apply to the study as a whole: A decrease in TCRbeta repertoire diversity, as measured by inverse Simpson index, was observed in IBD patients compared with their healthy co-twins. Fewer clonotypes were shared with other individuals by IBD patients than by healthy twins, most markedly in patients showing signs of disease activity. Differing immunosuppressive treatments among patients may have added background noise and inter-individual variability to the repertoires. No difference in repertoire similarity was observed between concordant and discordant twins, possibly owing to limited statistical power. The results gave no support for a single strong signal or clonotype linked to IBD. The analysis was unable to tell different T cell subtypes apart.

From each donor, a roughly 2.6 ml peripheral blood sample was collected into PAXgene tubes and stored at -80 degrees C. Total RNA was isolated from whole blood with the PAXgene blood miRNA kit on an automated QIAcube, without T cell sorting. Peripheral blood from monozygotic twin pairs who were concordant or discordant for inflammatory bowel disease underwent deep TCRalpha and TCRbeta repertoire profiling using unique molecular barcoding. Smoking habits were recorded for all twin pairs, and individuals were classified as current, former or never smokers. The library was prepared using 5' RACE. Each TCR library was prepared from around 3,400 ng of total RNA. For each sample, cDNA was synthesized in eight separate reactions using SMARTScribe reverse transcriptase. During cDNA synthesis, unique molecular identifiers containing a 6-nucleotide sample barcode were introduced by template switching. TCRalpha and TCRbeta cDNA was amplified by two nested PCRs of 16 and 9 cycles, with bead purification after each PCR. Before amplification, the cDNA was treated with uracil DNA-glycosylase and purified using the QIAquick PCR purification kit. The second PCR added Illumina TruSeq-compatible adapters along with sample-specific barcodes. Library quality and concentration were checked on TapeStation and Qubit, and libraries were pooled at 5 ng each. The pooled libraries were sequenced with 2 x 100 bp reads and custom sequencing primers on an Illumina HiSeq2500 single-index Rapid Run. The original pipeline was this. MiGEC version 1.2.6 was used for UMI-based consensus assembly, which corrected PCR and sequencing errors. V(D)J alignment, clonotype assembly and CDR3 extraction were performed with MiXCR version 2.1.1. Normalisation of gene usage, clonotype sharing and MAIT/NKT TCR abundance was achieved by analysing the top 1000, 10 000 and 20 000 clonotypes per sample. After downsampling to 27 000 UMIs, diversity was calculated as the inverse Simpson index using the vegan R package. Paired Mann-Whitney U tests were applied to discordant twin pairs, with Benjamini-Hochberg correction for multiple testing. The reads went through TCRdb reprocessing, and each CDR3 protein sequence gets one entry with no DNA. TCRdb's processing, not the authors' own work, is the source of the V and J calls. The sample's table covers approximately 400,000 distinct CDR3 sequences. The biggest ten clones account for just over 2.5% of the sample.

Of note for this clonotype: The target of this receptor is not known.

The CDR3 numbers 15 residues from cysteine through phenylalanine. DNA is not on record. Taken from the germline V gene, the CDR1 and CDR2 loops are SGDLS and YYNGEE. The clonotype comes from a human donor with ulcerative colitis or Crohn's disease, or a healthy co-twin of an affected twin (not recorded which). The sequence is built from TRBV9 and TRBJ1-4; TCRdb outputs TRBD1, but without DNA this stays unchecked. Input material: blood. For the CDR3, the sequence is CASSVGAGTAEKLFF.